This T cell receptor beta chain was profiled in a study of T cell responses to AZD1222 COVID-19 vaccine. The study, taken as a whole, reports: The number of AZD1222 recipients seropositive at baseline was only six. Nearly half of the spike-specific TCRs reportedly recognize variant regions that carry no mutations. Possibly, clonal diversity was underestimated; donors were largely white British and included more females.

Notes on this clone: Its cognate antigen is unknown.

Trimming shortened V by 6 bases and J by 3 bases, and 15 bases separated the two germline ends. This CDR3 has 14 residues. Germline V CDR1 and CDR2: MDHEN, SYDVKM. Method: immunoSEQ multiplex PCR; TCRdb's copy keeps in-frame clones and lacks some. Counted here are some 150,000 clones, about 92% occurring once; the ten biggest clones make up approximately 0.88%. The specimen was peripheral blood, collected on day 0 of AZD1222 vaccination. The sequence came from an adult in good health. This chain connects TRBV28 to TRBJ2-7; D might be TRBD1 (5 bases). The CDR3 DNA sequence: TGTGCCAGCAGCGACAGAGAATTATTCTACGAGCAGTACTTC. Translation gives CASSDRELFYEQYF.